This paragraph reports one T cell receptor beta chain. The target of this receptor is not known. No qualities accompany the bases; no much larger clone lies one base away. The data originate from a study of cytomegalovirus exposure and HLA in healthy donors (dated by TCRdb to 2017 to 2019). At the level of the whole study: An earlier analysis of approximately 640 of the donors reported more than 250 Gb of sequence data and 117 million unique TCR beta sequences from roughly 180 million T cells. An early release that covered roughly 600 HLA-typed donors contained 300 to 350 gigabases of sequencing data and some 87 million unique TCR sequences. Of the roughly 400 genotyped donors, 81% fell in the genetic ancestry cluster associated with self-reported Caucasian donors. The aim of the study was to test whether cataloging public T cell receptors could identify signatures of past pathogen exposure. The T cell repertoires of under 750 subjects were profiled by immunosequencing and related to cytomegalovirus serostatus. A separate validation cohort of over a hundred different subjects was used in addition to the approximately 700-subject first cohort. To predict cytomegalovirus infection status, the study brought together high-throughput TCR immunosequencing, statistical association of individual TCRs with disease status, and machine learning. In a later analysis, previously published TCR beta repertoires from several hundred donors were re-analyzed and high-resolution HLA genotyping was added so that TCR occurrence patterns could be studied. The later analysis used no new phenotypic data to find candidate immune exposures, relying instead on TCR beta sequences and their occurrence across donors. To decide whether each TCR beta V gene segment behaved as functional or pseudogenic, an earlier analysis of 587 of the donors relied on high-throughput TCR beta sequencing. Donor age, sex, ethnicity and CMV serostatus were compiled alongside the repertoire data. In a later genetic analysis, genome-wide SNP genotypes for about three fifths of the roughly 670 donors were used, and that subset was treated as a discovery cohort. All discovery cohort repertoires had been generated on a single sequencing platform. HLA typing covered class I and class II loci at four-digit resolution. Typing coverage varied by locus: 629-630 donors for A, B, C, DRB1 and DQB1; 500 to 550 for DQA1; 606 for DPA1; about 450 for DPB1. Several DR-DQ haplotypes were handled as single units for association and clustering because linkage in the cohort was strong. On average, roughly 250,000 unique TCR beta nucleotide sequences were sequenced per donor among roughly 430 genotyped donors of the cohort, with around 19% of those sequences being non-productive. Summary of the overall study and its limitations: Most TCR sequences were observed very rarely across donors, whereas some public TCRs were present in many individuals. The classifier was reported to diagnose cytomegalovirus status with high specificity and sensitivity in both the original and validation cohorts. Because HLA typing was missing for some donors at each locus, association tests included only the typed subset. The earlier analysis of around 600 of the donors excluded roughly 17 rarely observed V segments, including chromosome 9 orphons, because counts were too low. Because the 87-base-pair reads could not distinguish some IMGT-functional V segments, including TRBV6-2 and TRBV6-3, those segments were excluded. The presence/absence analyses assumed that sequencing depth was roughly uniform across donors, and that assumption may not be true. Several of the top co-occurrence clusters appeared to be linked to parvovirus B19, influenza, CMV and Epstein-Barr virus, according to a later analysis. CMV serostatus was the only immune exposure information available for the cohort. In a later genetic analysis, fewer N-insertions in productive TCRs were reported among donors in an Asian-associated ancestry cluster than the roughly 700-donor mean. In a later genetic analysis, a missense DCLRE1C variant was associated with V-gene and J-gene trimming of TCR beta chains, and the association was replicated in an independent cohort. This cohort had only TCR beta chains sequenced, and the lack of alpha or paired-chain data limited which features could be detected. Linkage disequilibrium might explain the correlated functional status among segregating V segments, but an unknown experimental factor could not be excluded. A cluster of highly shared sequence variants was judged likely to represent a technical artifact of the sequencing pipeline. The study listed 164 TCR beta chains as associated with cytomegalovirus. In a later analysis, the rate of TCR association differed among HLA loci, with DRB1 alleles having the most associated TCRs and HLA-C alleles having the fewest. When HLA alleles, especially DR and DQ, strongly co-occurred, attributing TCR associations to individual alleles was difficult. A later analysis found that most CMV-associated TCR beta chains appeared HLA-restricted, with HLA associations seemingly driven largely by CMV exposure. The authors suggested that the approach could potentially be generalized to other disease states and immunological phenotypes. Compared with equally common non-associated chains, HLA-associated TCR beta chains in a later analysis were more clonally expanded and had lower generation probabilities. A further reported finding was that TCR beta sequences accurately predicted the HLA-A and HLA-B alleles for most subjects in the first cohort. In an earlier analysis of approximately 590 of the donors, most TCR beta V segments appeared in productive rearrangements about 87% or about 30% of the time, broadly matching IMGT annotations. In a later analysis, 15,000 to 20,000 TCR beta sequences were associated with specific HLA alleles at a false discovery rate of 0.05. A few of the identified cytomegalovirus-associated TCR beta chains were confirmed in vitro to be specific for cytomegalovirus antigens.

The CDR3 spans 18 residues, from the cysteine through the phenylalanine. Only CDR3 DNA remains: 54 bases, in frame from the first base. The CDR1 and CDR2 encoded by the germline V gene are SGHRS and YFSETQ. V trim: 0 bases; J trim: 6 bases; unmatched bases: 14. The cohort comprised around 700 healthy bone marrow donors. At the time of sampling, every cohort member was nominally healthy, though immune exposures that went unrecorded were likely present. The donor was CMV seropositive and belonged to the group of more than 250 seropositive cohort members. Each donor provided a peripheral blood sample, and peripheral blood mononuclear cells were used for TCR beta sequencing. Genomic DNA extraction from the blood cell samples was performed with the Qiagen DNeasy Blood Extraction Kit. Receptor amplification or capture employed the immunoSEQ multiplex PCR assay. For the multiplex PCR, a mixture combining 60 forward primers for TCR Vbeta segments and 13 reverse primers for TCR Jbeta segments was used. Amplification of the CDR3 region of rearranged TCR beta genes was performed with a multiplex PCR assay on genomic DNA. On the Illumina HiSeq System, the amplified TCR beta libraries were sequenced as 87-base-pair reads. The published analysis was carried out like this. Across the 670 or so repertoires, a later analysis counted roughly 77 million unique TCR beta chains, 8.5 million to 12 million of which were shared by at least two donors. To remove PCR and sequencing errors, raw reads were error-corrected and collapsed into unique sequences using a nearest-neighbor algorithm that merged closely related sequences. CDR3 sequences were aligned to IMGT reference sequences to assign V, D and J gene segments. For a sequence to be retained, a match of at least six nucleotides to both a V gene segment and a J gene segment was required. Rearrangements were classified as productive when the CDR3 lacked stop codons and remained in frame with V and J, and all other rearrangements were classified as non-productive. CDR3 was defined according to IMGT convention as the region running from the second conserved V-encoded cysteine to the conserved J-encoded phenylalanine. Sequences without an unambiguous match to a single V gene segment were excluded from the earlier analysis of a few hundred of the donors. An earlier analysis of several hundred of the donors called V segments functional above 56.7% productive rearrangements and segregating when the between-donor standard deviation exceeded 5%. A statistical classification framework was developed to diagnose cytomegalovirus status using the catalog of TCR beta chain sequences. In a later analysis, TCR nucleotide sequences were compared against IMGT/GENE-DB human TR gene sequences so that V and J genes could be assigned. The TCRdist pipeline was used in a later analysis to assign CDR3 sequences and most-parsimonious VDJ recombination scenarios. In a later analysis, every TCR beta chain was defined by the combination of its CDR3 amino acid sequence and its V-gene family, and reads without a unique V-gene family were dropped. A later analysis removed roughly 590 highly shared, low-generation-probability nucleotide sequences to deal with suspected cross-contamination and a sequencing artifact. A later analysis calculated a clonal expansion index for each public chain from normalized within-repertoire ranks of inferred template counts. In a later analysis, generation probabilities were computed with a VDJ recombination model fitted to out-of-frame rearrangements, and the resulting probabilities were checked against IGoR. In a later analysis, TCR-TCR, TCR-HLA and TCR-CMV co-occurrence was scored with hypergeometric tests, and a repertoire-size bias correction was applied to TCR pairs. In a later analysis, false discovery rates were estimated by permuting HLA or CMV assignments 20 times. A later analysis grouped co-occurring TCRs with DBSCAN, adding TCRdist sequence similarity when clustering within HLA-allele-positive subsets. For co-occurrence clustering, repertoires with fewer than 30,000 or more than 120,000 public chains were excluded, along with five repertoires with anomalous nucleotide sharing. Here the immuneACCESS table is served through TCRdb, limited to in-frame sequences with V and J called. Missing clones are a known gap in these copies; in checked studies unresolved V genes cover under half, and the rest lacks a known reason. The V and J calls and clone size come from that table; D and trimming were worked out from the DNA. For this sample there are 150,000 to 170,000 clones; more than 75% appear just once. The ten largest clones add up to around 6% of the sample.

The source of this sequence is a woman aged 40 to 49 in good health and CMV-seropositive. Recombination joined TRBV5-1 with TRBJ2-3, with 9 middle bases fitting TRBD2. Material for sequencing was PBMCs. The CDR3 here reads CASSLGVAGGVLVDTQYF. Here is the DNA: TGCGCCAGCAGCTTGGGAGTTGCGGGAGGGGTGTTGGTGGATACGCAGTATTTT.